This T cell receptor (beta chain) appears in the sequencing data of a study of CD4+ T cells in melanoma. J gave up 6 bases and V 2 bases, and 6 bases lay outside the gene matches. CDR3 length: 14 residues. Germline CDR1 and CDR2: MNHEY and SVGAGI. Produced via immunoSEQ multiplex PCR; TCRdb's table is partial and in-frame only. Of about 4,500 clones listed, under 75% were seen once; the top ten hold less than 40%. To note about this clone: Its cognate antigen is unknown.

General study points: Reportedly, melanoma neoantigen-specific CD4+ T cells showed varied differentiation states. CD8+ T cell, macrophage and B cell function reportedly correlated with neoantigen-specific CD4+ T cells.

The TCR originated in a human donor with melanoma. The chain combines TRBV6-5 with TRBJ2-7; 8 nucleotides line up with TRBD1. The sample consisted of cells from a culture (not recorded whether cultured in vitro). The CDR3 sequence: CASSYGQGAGEQYF. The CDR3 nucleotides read TGTGCCAGCAGTTACGGACAGGGAGCGGGCGAGCAGTACTTC.